The T cell receptor (beta chain) described here comes from a study of T cell responses to AZD1222 COVID-19 vaccine. This clone was seen once. The germline CDR1 and CDR2 sequences are SGHTA and FQGNSA. The CDR3 is made up of 17 amino acids. Losses at the gene ends were 3 bases for V and 4 bases for J; bases not matched to a gene: 4. The protocol was immunoSEQ multiplex PCR, while the TCRdb copy is restricted to in-frame clones and leaves out a portion. The profile shows under 150,000 clones, over 90% of them singletons. The source was peripheral blood, collected on day 0 of AZD1222 vaccination. This TCR was sampled from an adult in good health. The chain has TRBV7-2 and TRBJ2-2, with 14 bases lining up with TRBD2. The CDR3 protein is CASSFAGLAGGTGELFF. The CDR3 coding sequence is TGTGCCAGCAGCTTCGCCGGACTAGCGGGGGGCACCGGGGAGCTGTTTTTT.